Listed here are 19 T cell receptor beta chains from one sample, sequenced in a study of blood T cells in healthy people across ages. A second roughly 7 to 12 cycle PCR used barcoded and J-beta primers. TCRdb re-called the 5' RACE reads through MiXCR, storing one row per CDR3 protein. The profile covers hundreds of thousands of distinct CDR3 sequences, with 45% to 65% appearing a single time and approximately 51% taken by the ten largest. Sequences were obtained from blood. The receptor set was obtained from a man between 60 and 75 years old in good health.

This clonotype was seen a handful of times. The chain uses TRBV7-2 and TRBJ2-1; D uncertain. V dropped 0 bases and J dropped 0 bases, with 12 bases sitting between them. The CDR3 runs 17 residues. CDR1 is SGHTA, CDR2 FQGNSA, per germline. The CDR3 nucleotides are TGTGCCAGCAGCTTAGCGCCCGGTAGCAGCTCCTACAATGAGCAGTTCTTC. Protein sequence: CASSLAPGSSSYNEQFF.

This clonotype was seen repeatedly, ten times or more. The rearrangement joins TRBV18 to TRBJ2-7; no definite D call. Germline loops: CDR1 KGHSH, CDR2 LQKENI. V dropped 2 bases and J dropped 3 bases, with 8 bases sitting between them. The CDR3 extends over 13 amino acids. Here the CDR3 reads CASSPGSFYEQYF. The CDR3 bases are TGTGCCAGCTCACCAGGTTCGTTCTACGAGCAGTACTTC.

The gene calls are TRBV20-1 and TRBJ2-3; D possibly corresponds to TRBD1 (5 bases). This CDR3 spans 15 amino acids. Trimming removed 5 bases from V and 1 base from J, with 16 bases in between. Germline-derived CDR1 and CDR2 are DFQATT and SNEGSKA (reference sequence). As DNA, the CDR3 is TGCAGTGCTGCTGTGCCAGGGTCTGGCACAGATACGCAGTATTTT. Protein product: CSAAVPGSGTDTQYF.

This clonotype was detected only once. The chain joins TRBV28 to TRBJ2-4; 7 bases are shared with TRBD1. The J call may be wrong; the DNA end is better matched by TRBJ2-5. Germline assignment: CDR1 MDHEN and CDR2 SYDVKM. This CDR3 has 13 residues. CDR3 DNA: TGTGCCAGCAGTAAGACAGGGTTGGAGACCCAGTACTTC. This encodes CASSKTGLETQYF.

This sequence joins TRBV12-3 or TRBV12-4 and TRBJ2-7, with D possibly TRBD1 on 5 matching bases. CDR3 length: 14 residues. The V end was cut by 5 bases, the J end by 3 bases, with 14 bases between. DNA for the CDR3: TGTGCCAGCAGTCCCGCCAGGGTAATCTACGAGCAGTACTTC. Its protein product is CASSPARVIYEQYF.

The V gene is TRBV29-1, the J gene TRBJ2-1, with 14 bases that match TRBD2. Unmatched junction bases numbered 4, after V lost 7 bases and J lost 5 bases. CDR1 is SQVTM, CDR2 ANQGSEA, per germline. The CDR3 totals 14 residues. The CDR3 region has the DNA TGCAGCGGGATGGGACTAGCGGGGGACAATGAGCAGTTCTTC. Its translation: CSGMGLAGDNEQFF.

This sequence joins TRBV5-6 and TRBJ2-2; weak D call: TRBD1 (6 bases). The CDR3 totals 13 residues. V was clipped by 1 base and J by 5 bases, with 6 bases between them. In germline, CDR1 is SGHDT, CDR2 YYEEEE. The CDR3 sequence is CASSLTGTGELFF. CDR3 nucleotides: TGTGCCAGCAGCTTGACAGGGACCGGGGAGCTGTTTTTT.

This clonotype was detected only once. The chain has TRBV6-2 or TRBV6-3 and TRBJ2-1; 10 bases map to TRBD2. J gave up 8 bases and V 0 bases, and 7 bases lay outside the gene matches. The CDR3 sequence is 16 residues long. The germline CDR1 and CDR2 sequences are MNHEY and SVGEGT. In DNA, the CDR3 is TGTGCCAGCAGTTACTCGAAGATAGCGGGAGGACATGAGCAGTTCTTC. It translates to CASSYSKIAGGHEQFF.

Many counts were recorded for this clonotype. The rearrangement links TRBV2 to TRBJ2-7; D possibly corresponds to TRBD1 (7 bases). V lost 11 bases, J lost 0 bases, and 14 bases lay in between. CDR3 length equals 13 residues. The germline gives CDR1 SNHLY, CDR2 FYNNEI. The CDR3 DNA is TGTGCCGGAGGGGACAGAATCTCCTACGAGCAGTACTTC. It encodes CAGGDRISYEQYF.

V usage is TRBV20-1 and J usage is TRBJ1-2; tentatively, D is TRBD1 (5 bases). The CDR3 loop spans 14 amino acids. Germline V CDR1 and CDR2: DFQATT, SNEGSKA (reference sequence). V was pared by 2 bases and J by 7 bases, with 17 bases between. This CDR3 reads CSARPLAGRSGYTF. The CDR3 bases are TGCAGTGCTAGACCCCTCGCAGGGAGAAGTGGCTACACCTTC.

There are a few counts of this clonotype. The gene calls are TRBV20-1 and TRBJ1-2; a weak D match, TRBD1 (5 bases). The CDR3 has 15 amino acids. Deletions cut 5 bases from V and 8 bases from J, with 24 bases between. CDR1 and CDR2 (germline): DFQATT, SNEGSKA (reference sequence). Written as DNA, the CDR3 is TGCAGTGCTCCCCCTGGGGGGGGAGACCAGTTAGGCTACACCTTC. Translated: CSAPPGGGDQLGYTF.

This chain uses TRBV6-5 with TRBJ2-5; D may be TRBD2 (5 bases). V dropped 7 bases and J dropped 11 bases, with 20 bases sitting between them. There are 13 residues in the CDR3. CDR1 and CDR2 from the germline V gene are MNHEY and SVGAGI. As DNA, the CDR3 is TGTGCCAGCATTTCACCGACGGGATACGGGCAGTACTTC. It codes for CASISPTGYGQYF.

CDR3 DNA: TGTGCCTGGAGCGCGACATCGGAGACCCAGTACTTC. Translating it yields CAWSATSETQYF. V gene TRBV30 combines with J gene TRBJ2-7; D gene uncertain. The J call is uncertain, as TRBJ2-5 better fits the DNA end. Germline CDR1 reads GTSNPN; CDR2 reads SVGIG (reference sequence). The CDR3 has 12 residues.

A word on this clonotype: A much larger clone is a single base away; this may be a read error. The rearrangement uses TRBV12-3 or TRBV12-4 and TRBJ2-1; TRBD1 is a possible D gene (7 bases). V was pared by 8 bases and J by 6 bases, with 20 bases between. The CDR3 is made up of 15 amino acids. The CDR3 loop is CASATTGRLPNEQFF. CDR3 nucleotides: TGTGCCAGCGCTACGACAGGGAGGCTTCCCAATGAGCAGTTCTTC.

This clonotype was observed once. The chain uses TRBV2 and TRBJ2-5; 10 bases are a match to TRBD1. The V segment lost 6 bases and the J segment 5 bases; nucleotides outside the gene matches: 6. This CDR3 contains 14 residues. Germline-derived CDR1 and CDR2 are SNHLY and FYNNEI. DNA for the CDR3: TGTGCCAGCAGCGGACAGGGGGTTAAGGAGACCCAGTACTTC. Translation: CASSGQGVKETQYF. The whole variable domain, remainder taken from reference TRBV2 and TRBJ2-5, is EPEVTQTPSHQVTQMGQEVILRCVPISNHLYFYWYRQILGQKVEFLVSFYNNEISEKSEIFDDQFSVERPDGSNFTLKIRSTKLEDSAMYFCASSGQGVKETQYFGPGTRLLVL.

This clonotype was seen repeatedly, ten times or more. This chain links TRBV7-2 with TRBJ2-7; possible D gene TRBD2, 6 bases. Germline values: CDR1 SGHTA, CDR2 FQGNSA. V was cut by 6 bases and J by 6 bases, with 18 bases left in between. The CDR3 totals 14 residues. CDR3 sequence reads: CASSSGGTPSEQYF. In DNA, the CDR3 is TGTGCCAGCAGTTCAGGAGGGACCCCCAGCGAGCAGTACTTC.

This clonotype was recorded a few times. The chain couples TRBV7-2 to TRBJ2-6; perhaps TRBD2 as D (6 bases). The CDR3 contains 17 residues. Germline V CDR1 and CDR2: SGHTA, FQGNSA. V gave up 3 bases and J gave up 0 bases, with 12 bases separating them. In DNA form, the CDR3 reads TGTGCCAGCAGCTTGGACTACCAAGTCTCTGGGGCCAACGTCCTGACTTTC. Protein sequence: CASSLDYQVSGANVLTF.

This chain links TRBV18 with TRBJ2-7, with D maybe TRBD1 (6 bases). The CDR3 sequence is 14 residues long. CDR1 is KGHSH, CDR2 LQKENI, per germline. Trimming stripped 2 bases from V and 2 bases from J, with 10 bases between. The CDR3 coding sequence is TGTGCCAGCTCACCATCCAGGGACACCTACGAGCAGTACTTC. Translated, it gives CASSPSRDTYEQYF.

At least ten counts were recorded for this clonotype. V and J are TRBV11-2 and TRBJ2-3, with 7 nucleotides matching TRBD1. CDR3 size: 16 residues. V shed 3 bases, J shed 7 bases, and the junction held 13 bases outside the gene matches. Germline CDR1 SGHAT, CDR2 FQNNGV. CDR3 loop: CASSFTSGTARNTQYF. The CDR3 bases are TGTGCCAGCAGCTTTACCTCCGGGACAGCTAGGAATACGCAGTATTTT.